The 24 T cell receptor beta chains presented below share a single source sample, sequenced in a study of T cell responses to AZD1222 COVID-19 vaccine. The assay was immunoSEQ multiplex PCR, and TCRdb's table has in-frame clones only and misses some. The table lists 95,000 to 150,000 clones, 85% to 90% of them singletons. This specimen consisted of peripheral blood, obtained on day 0 of AZD1222 vaccination. The source of these receptors is an adult in good health.

The genes are TRBV5-5 and TRBJ1-5, with D perhaps TRBD1 (5 bases). The V end lost 0 bases, the J end lost 9 bases, and 16 bases lay between the germline ends. The germline V gene has CDR1 SGHKS and CDR2 YYEKEE (reference sequence). The CDR3 covers 15 residues. In nucleotides, the CDR3 is TGTGCCAGCAGCTTGGTTCGGGACCCCCAGCCGCCCCAGCATTTT. Translating gives CASSLVRDPQPPQHF.

In DNA form, the CDR3 reads TGTGCCAGCAGCCCCTCCCGGCTGCAGGGGACAGGGAAAGAGACCCAGTACTTC. It specifies CASSPSRLQGTGKETQYF. The gene calls are TRBV21-1 and TRBJ2-5; the tabulated D call, TRBD1, remains unverified against the DNA. TRBV21-1 is shown as a pseudogene. This CDR3 is built from 18 residues.

The V and J genes are TRBV27 and TRBJ2-5, with TRBD2 as a possible D gene (7 bases). V was clipped by 5 bases and J by 2 bases, with 12 bases between them. Per germline, CDR1 MNHEY and CDR2 SMNVEV (reference sequence). The CDR3 contains 14 residues. For the CDR3, the DNA is TGTGCCAGCAGTGGGGGGAGGGGGCAAGAGACCCAGTACTTC. This translates into CASSGGRGQETQYF.

The chain has TRBV28 and TRBJ2-1; 11 bases map to TRBD1. Looked up from germline, CDR1 is MDHEN and CDR2 is SYDVKM. V lost 7 bases to trimming and J lost 6 bases; unmatched junction nucleotides: 14. CDR3 length: 17 residues. The DNA of the CDR3 is TGTGCCAGCAAAAACCCAGCCGGGACAGGGGGTTCCAATGAGCAGTTCTTC. Its translation is CASKNPAGTGGSNEQFF.

This clone occurred once. The chain carries TRBV28 and TRBJ2-1; D not resolved. Germline lookup yields CDR1 MDHEN and CDR2 SYDVKM. This CDR3 region has 16 residues. V lost 3 bases and J 3 bases, leaving 15 bases between the germline ends. The CDR3 here is CASSFWGKGYYNEQFF. The CDR3 DNA reads as TGTGCCAGCAGTTTTTGGGGTAAGGGTTACTACAATGAGCAGTTCTTC. Based on the CDR3 plus reference TRBV28 and TRBJ2-1, the full variable domain is DVKVTQSSRYLVKRTGEKVFLECVQDMDHENMFWYRQDPGLGLRLIYFSYDVKMKEKGDIPEGYSVSREKKERFSLILESASTNQTSMYLCASSFWGKGYYNEQFFGPGTRLTVL.

The chain carries TRBV7-2 and TRBJ1-5; unclear D gene. Trimming cost V 1 base and J 4 bases, with 11 bases left between them. Looked up from germline, CDR1 is SGHTA and CDR2 is FQGNSA. This CDR3 comprises 15 residues. CDR3 region: CASSLVSAANQPQHF. As DNA, the CDR3 is TGTGCCAGCAGCTTAGTGTCGGCGGCGAATCAGCCCCAGCATTTT.

The gene calls are TRBV19 and TRBJ1-5; tentatively, D is TRBD1 (5 bases). V dropped 3 bases and J dropped 10 bases, with 16 bases sitting between them. CDR3 length equals 14 residues. The germline V gene has CDR1 LNHDA and CDR2 SQIVND (reference sequence). The CDR3 DNA follows: TGTGCCAGTAGTATGTTCCAGGGTGCTCCTCCCCAGCATTTT. This sequence encodes CASSMFQGAPPQHF. The variable domain in full, completed from reference TRBV19 and TRBJ1-5, reads DGGITQSPKYLFRKEGQNVTLSCEQNLNHDAMYWYRQDPGQGLRLIYYSQIVNDFQKGDIAEGYSVSREKKESFPLTVTSAQKNPTAFYLCASSMFQGAPPQHFGDGTRLSIL.

V usage is TRBV7-6 and J usage is TRBJ2-7; D may match TRBD1 or TRBD2 (5 bases each). CDR1 and CDR2 (germline): SGHVS, FNYEAQ. The CDR3 is made up of 16 amino acids. V was shortened by 6 bases and J by 2 bases, with 20 bases between the two germline ends. DNA for the CDR3: TGTGCCAGCAGTCTCAACTCCGGGACGCGCACCTACGAGCAGTACTTC. Translating gives CASSLNSGTRTYEQYF.

The rearrangement joins TRBV10-3 to TRBJ1-6; possible D gene TRBD1, 5 bases. CDR1 is ENHRY, CDR2 SYGVKD, per germline. The V and J ends lost 10 bases and 7 bases respectively, with 20 bases between them. The CDR3 consists of 15 residues. CDR3 sequence (DNA): TGTGCCACGAACAGCGGGGGAGGGAGCAATTCACCCCTCCACTTT. Translating gives CATNSGGGSNSPLHF.

This clone has a handful of counts. The V and J genes are TRBV5-1 and TRBJ1-2; TRBD1 agrees at 9 bases. J was trimmed by 3 bases and V by 0 bases; bases with no gene match: 3. The CDR3 runs to 15 residues. CDR1 is SGHRS, CDR2 YFSETQ, per germline. For the CDR3, the DNA is TGCGCCAGCAGCTTGGGGGACAGGGCAGACTATGGCTACACCTTC. Its translation is CASSLGDRADYGYTF.

This clone was picked up a small number of times. The V call is TRBV10-1, the J call TRBJ1-3; D is ambiguous. V was cut by 2 bases and J by 4 bases, with 9 bases left in between. This CDR3 has 14 residues. The germline gives CDR1 WNHNN, CDR2 SYGVQD (reference sequence). In DNA form, the CDR3 reads TGCGCCAGCAGTGAGGGATCCGCGGGAAACACCATATATTTT. Protein sequence: CASSEGSAGNTIYF.

V usage is TRBV5-1 and J usage is TRBJ2-7; TRBD1 matches 7 bases. V was pared by 5 bases and J by 3 bases, with 8 bases of the junction left unmatched. Germline CDR1 reads SGHRS; CDR2 reads YFSETQ. The CDR3 runs 14 residues. The CDR3 here is CASSGSTGVYEQYF. CDR3 nucleotide sequence: TGCGCCAGCAGTGGGAGCACAGGGGTCTACGAGCAGTACTTC.

The gene calls are TRBV10-2 and TRBJ2-2; no clear D. This CDR3 is built from 13 residues. The germline gives CDR1 WSHSY, CDR2 SAAADI. V lost 6 bases, J lost 4 bases, and 9 bases lay in between. The CDR3 is CASRSQSTGELFF. The CDR3 nucleotides are TGCGCCAGCAGGAGCCAGAGCACCGGGGAGCTGTTTTTT.

Notes on this clone: This CDR3 is also generated by other DNA sequences in the sample. The chain couples TRBV5-1 to TRBJ2-5; 10 bases fit TRBD1. In germline, CDR1 is SGHRS, CDR2 YFSETQ. The length of the CDR3 is 15 residues. The J segment lost 1 base and the V segment lost 3 bases, leaving 3 bases of the junction unmatched. The CDR3 bases are TGCGCCAGCAGCTCTGGACAGGGGGGCCAAGAGACCCAGTACTTC. Protein product: CASSSGQGGQETQYF.

This chain connects TRBV28 to TRBJ1-1, with TRBD1 as a possible D gene (6 bases). Trimming took off 8 bases at V and 7 bases at J, with 20 bases between the two ends. Germline assignment: CDR1 MDHEN and CDR2 SYDVKM. The CDR3 contains 14 residues. CDR3 region: CASRPGGLMGEAFF. The DNA of the CDR3 is TGTGCCAGCCGCCCGGGGGGCCTCATGGGTGAAGCTTTCTTT. Full variable domain (remainder filled in from reference TRBV28 and TRBJ1-1): DVKVTQSSRYLVKRTGEKVFLECVQDMDHENMFWYRQDPGLGLRLIYFSYDVKMKEKGDIPEGYSVSREKKERFSLILESASTNQTSMYLCASRPGGLMGEAFFGQGTRLTVV.

The chain is built from TRBV30 and TRBJ1-2, with 7 bases aligning to TRBD1. This CDR3 contains 12 residues. Looked up from germline, CDR1 is GTSNPN and CDR2 is SVGIG (reference sequence). The trim removed 4 bases at V and 6 bases at J, leaving 5 bases unmatched. CDR3 region: CAWTQGGDGYTF. As DNA, the CDR3 is TGTGCCTGGACCCAGGGGGGGGATGGCTACACCTTC.

The gene calls are TRBV7-2 and TRBJ1-5; 11 positions match TRBD1. There are 16 residues in the CDR3. The V and J ends lost 3 bases and 0 bases, in that order; junction bases with no gene match: 1. CDR1 and CDR2 (germline): SGHTA, FQGNSA. CDR3 residues: CASSFGQGASNQPQHF. The CDR3 DNA reads TGTGCCAGCAGCTTTGGACAGGGGGCTAGCAATCAGCCCCAGCATTTT.

This rearrangement joins TRBV7-9 to TRBJ1-2; TRBD1 agrees at 9 bases. The V gene end was trimmed by 5 bases and the J gene end by 3 bases; junction bases not matched to a gene: 7. This CDR3 has 15 residues. In germline, CDR1 is SEHNR, CDR2 FQNEAQ (reference sequence). The CDR3 DNA reads as TGTGCCAGCAGCCTGGGACAGGGAGGTTACTATGGCTACACCTTC. Translating gives CASSLGQGGYYGYTF.

The chain combines TRBV4-1 with TRBJ2-7; a weak D match, TRBD1 (6 bases). Germline loops: CDR1 MGHRA, CDR2 YSYEKL. The CDR3 covers 14 residues. Trimming took off 4 bases at V and 0 bases at J, with 10 bases between the two ends. This CDR3 reads CASSLQGSSYEQYF. CDR3 nucleotides: TGCGCCAGCAGCCTGCAGGGGAGCTCCTACGAGCAGTACTTC.

The chain recombines TRBV6-1 with TRBJ2-5; D uncertain. Trimming stripped 3 bases from V and 2 bases from J, with 10 bases between. The CDR3 totals 14 residues. Per germline, CDR1 MNHNS and CDR2 SASEGT. The CDR3 nucleotides are TGTGCCAGCAGTGATCGGTTTCGACAAGAGACCCAGTACTTC. Its translation is CASSDRFRQETQYF.

The rearrangement links TRBV7-8 to TRBJ2-2, with 14 bases aligning to TRBD2. The CDR3 is 17 residues long. V shed 5 bases, J shed 4 bases, and the junction held 6 bases outside the gene matches. Germline loops: CDR1 SGHVS, CDR2 FQNEAQ. The CDR3 DNA is TGTGCCAGCAGCCGCGGGACTAGCGGGAGAGGCACCGGGGAGCTGTTTTTT. Encoded protein: CASSRGTSGRGTGELFF.

The J gene is TRBJ1-1, the V gene TRBV28; TRBD1 matches 12 bases. CDR1 and CDR2 from the germline V gene are MDHEN and SYDVKM. Trimming took 5 bases from V and 0 from J; bases not matched to a gene: 4. The CDR3 is made up of 16 amino acids. CDR3 coding DNA: TGTGCCAGCAGTGACCGGGACAGGGGGCTGAACACTGAAGCTTTCTTT. As protein: CASSDRDRGLNTEAFF.

The CDR3 loop reads CASSLSGALAKNIQYF. The CDR3, as DNA: TGTGCCAGCAGTTTATCGGGGGCCTTGGCCAAAAACATTCAGTACTTC. V and J are TRBV27 and TRBJ2-4; D possibly corresponds to TRBD1 (6 bases). CDR3 length: 16 amino acids. CDR1 and CDR2 (germline): MNHEY, SMNVEV (reference sequence). V lost 0 bases to trimming and J lost 1 base, with 10 bases between them.

This chain uses TRBV27 with TRBJ2-7; D is undetermined. V dropped 4 bases and J dropped 3 bases, with 4 bases sitting between them. The CDR3 has 11 amino acids. In germline, CDR1 is MNHEY, CDR2 SMNVEV (reference sequence). The CDR3 loop reads CASSSHYEQYF. CDR3 bases: TGTGCCAGCAGTTCCCACTACGAGCAGTACTTC.